A single T cell receptor (beta chain) is shown here with its context. Its antigen is not known. The data belong to a study of quantifying T cell responses using KT2 cells. Turning to the study itself: cDNA was made from DNase-treated RNA using alpha and beta constant primers. The study's findings and limits: Input KT2 cell number predicted KT2 alpha and beta sequence counts linearly over several orders of magnitude. Very high KT2 spike-in numbers caused saturation in KT2 sequence detection.

The CDR3 has 12 amino acids. Looked up from germline, CDR1 is SNHLY and CDR2 is FYNNEI. Trimming cost V 6 bases and J 6 bases, with 11 bases left between them. Different KT2-to-PBMC ratios were created with a constant PBMC count. An oligo carrying a UMI was ligated to the cDNA 3' end. First-round PCR used three to four cycles and beta primers RC1.1 and RC1.2 covering TRBC1 and TRBC2. TCRdb ran MiXCR on the UMI-ligation and nested PCR reads and lists one entry per CDR3 protein. Of approximately 54,000 distinct CDR3 sequences detected, 11% appear once; the ten largest clones hold 8% to 13%. The clonotype was recovered from a human donor. Sample: PBMCs spiked with cells of the T cell clone KT2. The V call is TRBV2, the J call TRBJ2-5; D unresolved. In DNA, the CDR3 is TGTGCCAGCAGAGATGGGAAGAAGACCCAGTACTTC. As protein: CASRDGKKTQYF.